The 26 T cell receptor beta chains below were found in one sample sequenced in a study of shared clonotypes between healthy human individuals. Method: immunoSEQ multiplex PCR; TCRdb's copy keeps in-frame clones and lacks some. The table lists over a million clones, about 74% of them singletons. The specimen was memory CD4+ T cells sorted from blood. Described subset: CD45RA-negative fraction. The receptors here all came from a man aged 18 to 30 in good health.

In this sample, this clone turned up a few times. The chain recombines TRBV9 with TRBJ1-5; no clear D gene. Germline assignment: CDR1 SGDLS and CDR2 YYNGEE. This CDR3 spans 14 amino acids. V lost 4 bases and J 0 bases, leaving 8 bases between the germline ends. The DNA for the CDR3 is TGTGCCAGCAGCCCTGGGAATAGCAATCAGCCCCAGCATTTT. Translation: CASSPGNSNQPQHF.

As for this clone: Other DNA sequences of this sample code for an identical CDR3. The CDR3 DNA reads TGTGCCAGCAGCTTGGGGACTAGCGGGACCTACGAGCAGTACTTC. Protein product: CASSLGTSGTYEQYF. The chain has TRBV11-2 and TRBJ2-7; 13 bases align to TRBD2. V lost 3 bases to trimming and J lost 2 bases; unmatched junction nucleotides: 1. CDR3 length equals 15 residues. In germline, CDR1 is SGHAT, CDR2 FQNNGV. The full variable domain, with the rest looked up from reference TRBV11-2 and TRBJ2-7, is EAGVAQSPRYKIIEKRQSVAFWCNPISGHATLYWYQQILGQGPKLLIQFQNNGVVDDSQLPKDRFSAERLKGVDSTLKIQPAKLEDSAVYLCASSLGTSGTYEQYFGPGTRLTVT.

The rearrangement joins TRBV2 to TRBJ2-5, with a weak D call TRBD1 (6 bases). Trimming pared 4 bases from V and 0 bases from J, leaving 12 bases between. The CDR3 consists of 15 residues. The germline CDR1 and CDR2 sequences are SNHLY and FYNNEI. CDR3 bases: TGTGCCAGCAGTGTAAGGCAGGGGTACCAAGAGACCCAGTACTTC. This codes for CASSVRQGYQETQYF.

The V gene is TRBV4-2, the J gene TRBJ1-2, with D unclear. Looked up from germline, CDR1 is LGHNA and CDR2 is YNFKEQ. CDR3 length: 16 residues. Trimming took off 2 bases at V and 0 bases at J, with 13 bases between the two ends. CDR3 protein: CASSQQASGTNYGYTF. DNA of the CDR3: TGTGCCAGCAGCCAACAAGCCTCGGGTACTAACTATGGCTACACCTTC.

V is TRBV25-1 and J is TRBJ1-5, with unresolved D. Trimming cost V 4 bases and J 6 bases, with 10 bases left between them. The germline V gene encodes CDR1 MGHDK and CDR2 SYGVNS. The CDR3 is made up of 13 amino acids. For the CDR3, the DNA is TGTGCCAGCAGTGCCAAAGACTTTCAGCCCCAGCATTTT. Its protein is CASSAKDFQPQHF.

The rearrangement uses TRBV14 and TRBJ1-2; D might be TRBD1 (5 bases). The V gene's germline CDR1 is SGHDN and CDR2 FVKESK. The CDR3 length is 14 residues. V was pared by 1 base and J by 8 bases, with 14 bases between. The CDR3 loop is CASSQALIGHGYTF. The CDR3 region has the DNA TGTGCCAGCAGCCAAGCGCTAATAGGACACGGCTACACCTTC. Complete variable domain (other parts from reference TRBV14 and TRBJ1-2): EAGVTQFPSHSVIEKGQTVTLRCDPISGHDNLYWYRRVMGKEIKFLLHFVKESKQDESGMPNNRFLAERTGGTYSTLKVQPAELEDSGVYFCASSQALIGHGYTFGSGTRLTVV.

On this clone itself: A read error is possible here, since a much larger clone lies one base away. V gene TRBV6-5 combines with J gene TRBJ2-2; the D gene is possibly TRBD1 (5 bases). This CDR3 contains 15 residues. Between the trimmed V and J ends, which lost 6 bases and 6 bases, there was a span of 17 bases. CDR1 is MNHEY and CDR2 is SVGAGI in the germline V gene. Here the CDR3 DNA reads TGTGCCAGCAGGCAGGGATCGGACGTACCCGGGGAGCTGTTTTTT. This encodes CASRQGSDVPGELFF.

CDR3 amino acids: CAWSVSLGRSYTEAFF. The CDR3 DNA sequence: TGTGCCTGGAGTGTAAGTCTTGGCAGGTCCTACACTGAAGCTTTCTTT. The chain employs TRBV30 and TRBJ1-1, with D unresolved. V was shortened by 0 bases and J by 3 bases, with 17 bases between the two germline ends. The germline V gene has CDR1 GTSNPN and CDR2 SVGIG (reference sequence). This CDR3 comprises 16 residues.

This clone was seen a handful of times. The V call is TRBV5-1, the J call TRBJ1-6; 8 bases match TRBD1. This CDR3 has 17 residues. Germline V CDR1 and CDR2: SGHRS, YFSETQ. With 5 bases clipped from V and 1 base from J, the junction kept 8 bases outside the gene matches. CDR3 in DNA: TGCGCCAGCAGGCAGGCAGGGGGCGCTTCCTATAATTCACCCCTCCACTTT. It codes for CASRQAGGASYNSPLHF.

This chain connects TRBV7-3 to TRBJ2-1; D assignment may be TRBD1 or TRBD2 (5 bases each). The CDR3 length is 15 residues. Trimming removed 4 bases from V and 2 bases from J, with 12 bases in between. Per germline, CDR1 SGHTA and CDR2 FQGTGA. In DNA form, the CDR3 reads TGTGCCAGCAGCTCAGACGGGGCCACCTACAATGAGCAGTTCTTC. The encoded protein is CASSSDGATYNEQFF.

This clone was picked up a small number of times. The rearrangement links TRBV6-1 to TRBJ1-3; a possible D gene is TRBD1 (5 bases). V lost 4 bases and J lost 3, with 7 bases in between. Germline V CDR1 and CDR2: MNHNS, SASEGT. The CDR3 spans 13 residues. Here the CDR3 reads CASSVDSGNTIYF. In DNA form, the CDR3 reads TGTGCCAGCAGTGTTGACAGTGGAAACACCATATATTTT.

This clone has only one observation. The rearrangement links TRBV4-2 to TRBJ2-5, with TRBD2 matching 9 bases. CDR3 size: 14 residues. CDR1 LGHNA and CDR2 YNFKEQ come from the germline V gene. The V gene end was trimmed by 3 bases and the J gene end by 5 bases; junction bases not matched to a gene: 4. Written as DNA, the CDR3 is TGTGCCAGCAGCCAGGGCGGGGGGGCGGAGACCCAGTACTTC. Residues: CASSQGGGAETQYF.

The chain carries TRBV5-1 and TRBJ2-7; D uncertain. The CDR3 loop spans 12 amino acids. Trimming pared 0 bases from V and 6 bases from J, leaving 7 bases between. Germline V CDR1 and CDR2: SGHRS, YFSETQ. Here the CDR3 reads CASSLDMSEQYF. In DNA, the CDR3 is TGCGCCAGCAGCTTGGACATGTCCGAGCAGTACTTC.

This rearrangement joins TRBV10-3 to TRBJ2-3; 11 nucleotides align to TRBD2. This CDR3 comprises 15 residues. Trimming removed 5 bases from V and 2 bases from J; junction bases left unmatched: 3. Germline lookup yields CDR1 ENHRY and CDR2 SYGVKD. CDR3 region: CAISNSGGVTDTQYF. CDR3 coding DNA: TGTGCCATCAGTAATAGCGGGGGGGTCACAGATACGCAGTATTTT.

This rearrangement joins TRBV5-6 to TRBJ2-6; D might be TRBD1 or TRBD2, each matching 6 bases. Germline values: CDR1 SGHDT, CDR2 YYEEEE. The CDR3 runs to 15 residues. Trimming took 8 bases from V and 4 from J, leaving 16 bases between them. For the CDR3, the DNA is TGTGCCAGTCTCAAGGGGGGCCTGGGGGCCAACGTCCTGACTTTC. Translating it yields CASLKGGLGANVLTF.

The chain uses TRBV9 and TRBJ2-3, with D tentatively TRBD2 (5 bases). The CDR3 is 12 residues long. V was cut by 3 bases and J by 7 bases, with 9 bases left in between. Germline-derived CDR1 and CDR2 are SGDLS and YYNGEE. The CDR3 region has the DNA TGTGCCAGCAGCGCCTCTAGCAATACGCAGTATTTT. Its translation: CASSASSNTQYF.

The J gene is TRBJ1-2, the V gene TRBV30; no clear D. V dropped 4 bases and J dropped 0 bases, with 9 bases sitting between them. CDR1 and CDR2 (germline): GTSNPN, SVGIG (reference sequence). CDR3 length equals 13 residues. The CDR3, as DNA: TGTGCCTGGACCCCCGAGTCTAACTATGGCTACACCTTC. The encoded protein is CAWTPESNYGYTF.

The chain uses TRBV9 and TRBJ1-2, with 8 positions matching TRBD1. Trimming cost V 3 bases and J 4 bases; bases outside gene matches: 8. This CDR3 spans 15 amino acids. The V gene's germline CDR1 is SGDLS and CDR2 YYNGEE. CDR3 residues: CASSANRGGSYGYTF. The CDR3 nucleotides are TGTGCCAGCAGCGCTAACAGGGGGGGAAGCTATGGCTACACCTTC.

The CDR3 sequence: CASSIAFIKRNEQFF. The CDR3 region has the DNA TGTGCCAGTAGTATAGCGTTTATAAAGCGAAATGAGCAGTTCTTC. This chain connects TRBV19 to TRBJ2-1; no clear D. The CDR3 runs 15 residues. Germline V gene lookup returns CDR1 LNHDA and CDR2 SQIVND (reference sequence). V lost 1 base and J 7 bases, leaving 14 bases between the germline ends. The complete variable domain, with remaining parts taken from reference TRBV19 and TRBJ2-1, reads DGGITQSPKYLFRKEGQNVTLSCEQNLNHDAMYWYRQDPGQGLRLIYYSQIVNDFQKGDIAEGYSVSREKKESFPLTVTSAQKNPTAFYLCASSIAFIKRNEQFFGPGTRLTVL.

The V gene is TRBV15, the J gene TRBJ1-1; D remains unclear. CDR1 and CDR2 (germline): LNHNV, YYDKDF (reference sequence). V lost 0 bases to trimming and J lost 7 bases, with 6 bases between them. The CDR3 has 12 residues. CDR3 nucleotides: TGTGCCACCAGCAGAGATCGGTATGAAGCTTTCTTT. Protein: CATSRDRYEAFF.

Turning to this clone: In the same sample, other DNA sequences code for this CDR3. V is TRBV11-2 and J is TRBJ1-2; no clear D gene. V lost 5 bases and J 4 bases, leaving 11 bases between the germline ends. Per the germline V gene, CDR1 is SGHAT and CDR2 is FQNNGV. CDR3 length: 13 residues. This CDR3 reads CASSPSRVYGYTF. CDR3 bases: TGTGCCAGCAGCCCCTCGAGGGTCTATGGCTACACCTTC. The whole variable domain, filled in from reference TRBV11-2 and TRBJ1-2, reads EAGVAQSPRYKIIEKRQSVAFWCNPISGHATLYWYQQILGQGPKLLIQFQNNGVVDDSQLPKDRFSAERLKGVDSTLKIQPAKLEDSAVYLCASSPSRVYGYTFGSGTRLTVV.

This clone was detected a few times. The chain's CDR3 is CASVPTGSSYEQYF. CDR3 nucleotides: TGTGCCAGCGTACCGACAGGGTCCTCCTACGAGCAGTACTTC. The chain employs TRBV28 and TRBJ2-7, with 7 bases identical to TRBD1. The CDR3 extends over 14 amino acids. Trimming at V came to 8 bases and at J to 0 bases, leaving 7 bases not matched to a gene. The germline V gene encodes CDR1 MDHEN and CDR2 SYDVKM.

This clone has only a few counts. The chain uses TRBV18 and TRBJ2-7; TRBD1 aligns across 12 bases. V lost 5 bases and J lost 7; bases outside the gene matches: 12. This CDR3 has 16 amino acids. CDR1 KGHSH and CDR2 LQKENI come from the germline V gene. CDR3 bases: TGTGCCAGCTCAGCTCTACCGGGACAGGGGGCGCGGGAGCAGTACTTC. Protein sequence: CASSALPGQGAREQYF. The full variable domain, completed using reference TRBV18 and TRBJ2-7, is NAGVMQNPRHLVRRRGQEARLRCSPMKGHSHVYWYRQLPEEGLKFMVYLQKENIIDESGMPKERFSAEFPKEGPSILRIQQVVRGDSAAYFCASSALPGQGAREQYFGPGTRLTVT.

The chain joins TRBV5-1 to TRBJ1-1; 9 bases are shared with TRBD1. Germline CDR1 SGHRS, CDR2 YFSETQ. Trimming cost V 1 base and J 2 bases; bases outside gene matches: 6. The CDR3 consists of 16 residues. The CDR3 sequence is CASSLTPGQGNTEAFF. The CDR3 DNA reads TGCGCCAGCAGCTTGACCCCGGGACAGGGAAACACTGAAGCTTTCTTT.

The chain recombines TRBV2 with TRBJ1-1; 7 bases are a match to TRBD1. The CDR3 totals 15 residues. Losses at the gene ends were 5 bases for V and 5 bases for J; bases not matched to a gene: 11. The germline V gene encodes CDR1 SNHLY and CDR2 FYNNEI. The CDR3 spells CASSIKLDRVTEAFF. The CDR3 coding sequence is TGTGCCAGCAGTATTAAACTCGACAGGGTTACTGAAGCTTTCTTT.

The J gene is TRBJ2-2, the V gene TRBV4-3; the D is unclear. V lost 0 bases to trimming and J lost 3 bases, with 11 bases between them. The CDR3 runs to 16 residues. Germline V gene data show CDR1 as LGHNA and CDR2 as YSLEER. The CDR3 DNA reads TGCGCCAGCAGCCAAGATCGCGGCAGTTACACCGGGGAGCTGTTTTTT. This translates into CASSQDRGSYTGELFF.